This passage covers 21 T cell receptor beta chains from one sample sequenced in a study of brain metastases from non-small cell lung cancer. Libraries were prepared by immunoSEQ multiplex PCR; TCRdb keeps only in-frame clonotypes and omits some of them. The table lists some 1,500 clones, 75% to 85% of them singletons. Sequenced sample: primary lung tumor tissue. All receptors derive from a donor at least 40 years old with non-small cell lung cancer.

The chain combines TRBV2 with TRBJ1-2; TRBD1 aligns across 9 bases. In germline, CDR1 is SNHLY, CDR2 FYNNEI. The ends lost 3 bases at V and 7 bases at J; junction bases unmatched: 12. This CDR3 comprises 16 residues. Written as DNA, the CDR3 is TGTGCCAGCAGTGATCCCCGGGACAGGGAGCATCGTGGCTACACCTTC. Encoded protein: CASSDPRDREHRGYTF.

This chain joins TRBV4-3 and TRBJ2-7, with 9 positions matching TRBD1. CDR3 length equals 15 residues. With 4 bases clipped from V and 3 bases from J, the junction kept 7 bases outside the gene matches. Germline V gene lookup returns CDR1 LGHNA and CDR2 YSLEER. Written as DNA, the CDR3 is TGCGCCAGCAGCCTCATTGGGGGACAGGGCTACGAGCAGTACTTC. Residues: CASSLIGGQGYEQYF.

The rearrangement uses TRBV7-9 and TRBJ1-5, with D possibly TRBD1 on 6 matching bases. CDR1 and CDR2 from the germline V gene are SEHNR and FQNEAQ (reference sequence). This CDR3 region has 14 residues. The germline V and J ends were trimmed by 5 bases and 7 bases, with 15 bases remaining between them. CDR3 coding DNA: TGTGCCAGCAGCCACCTCGGGGGGGCCCAGCCCCAGCATTTT. The encoded protein is CASSHLGGAQPQHF.

This clone has only a few counts. The rearrangement links TRBV5-5 to TRBJ1-3; unclear D gene. The germline V and J ends were trimmed by 2 bases and 3 bases, with 12 bases remaining between them. This CDR3 contains 15 residues. Germline V gene data show CDR1 as SGHKS and CDR2 as YYEKEE (reference sequence). The CDR3 region is CASSLGSGDGNTIYF. The CDR3 DNA reads as TGTGCCAGCAGCTTAGGGTCCGGGGATGGAAACACCATATATTTT.

V and J are TRBV7-3 and TRBJ2-7, with 7 nucleotides matching TRBD1. This CDR3 comprises 15 residues. Looked up from germline, CDR1 is SGHTA and CDR2 is FQGTGA. The junction had 10 bases not matched to a gene; V was cut back by 5 bases and J by 3 bases. Here the CDR3 DNA reads TGTGCCAGCAGCCCCGAGGCAGGGGGACACTACGAGCAGTACTTC. It translates to CASSPEAGGHYEQYF.

The V gene is TRBV5-1, the J gene TRBJ1-5, with unresolved D. The CDR3 has 15 amino acids. Looked up from germline, CDR1 is SGHRS and CDR2 is YFSETQ. Trimming removed 2 bases at V and 0 bases at J, with 9 bases between. DNA for the CDR3: TGCGCCAGCAGCTTAAACAGCAATAGCAATCAGCCCCAGCATTTT. Its protein is CASSLNSNSNQPQHF.

The chain carries TRBV24-1 and TRBJ2-5; maybe TRBD2 (6 bases). CDR1 and CDR2 from the germline V gene are KGHDR and SFDVKD. Between the trimmed V and J ends, which lost 9 bases and 1 base, there was a span of 14 bases. The CDR3 length is 14 residues. Written as DNA, the CDR3 is TGTGCCACCGCTTCGGGGGACTTCCAAGAGACCCAGTACTTC. Its translation: CATASGDFQETQYF.

This chain links TRBV7-3 with TRBJ2-2; 9 positions match TRBD1. The CDR3 runs 15 residues. CDR1 is SGHTA, CDR2 FQGTGA, per germline. Losses at the gene ends were 2 bases for V and 4 bases for J; bases not matched to a gene: 2. CDR3 protein: CASSLGTGSTGELFF. Written as DNA, the CDR3 is TGTGCCAGCAGCTTAGGGACAGGGAGCACCGGGGAGCTGTTTTTT.

The gene calls are TRBV9 and TRBJ2-5, with 10 bases lining up with TRBD1. This CDR3 has 16 residues. Germline-derived CDR1 and CDR2 are SGDLS and YYNGEE. The ends lost 3 bases at V and 6 bases at J; junction bases unmatched: 11. CDR3 protein: CASSATGQGVTQTQYF. The CDR3 region has the DNA TGTGCCAGCAGCGCCACAGGACAGGGGGTCACGCAGACCCAGTACTTC.

The genes are TRBV5-6 and TRBJ1-2; possibly TRBD1 for D (5 bases). CDR1 is SGHDT, CDR2 YYEEEE, per germline. The CDR3 consists of 15 residues. V lost 2 bases, J lost 5 bases, and 16 bases lay in between. The CDR3 DNA reads as TGTGCCAGCAGCTTATTTGTGGGGCATGGGTATGGCTACACCTTC. Amino acid sequence: CASSLFVGHGYGYTF.

The chain combines TRBV2 with TRBJ2-7; the match to TRBD1 covers 11 bases. Germline V lookup: CDR1 SNHLY, CDR2 FYNNEI. The CDR3 runs to 19 residues. Unmatched junction bases numbered 18, after V lost 3 bases and J lost 5 bases. The CDR3 bases are TGTGCCAGCAGTGAGTGGTCTAGAGGGACAGGGGGTCGGTCCCACGAGCAGTACTTC. Protein product: CASSEWSRGTGGRSHEQYF.

The gene calls are TRBV5-4 and TRBJ2-3; D possibly uses TRBD1 or TRBD2 (5 bases each). Looked up from germline, CDR1 is SGHNT and CDR2 is YYREEE (reference sequence). Deletions cut 5 bases from V and 2 bases from J, with 12 bases between. This CDR3 spans 14 amino acids. The CDR3 sequence: CASRGEQYTDTQYF. The DNA for the CDR3 is TGTGCCAGCAGGGGGGAACAGTACACAGATACGCAGTATTTT.

The gene calls are TRBV10-3 and TRBJ1-4; 9 bases agree with TRBD1. CDR3 length equals 15 residues. V shed 4 bases and J 5 bases; nucleotides not matched to a gene: 5. CDR1 and CDR2 from the germline V gene are ENHRY and SYGVKD. CDR3 sequence (DNA): TGTGCCATCAGTGGCACGGGACAGGGAAATGAAAAACTGTTTTTT. Protein product: CAISGTGQGNEKLFF.

In DNA, the CDR3 is TGTGCCAGCAGTGAAGGCCCGTCGGGTGGCTATGGCTACACCTTC. It encodes CASSEGPSGGYGYTF. This rearrangement joins TRBV6-1 to TRBJ1-2; D is uncertain. The CDR3 length is 15 residues. Trimming took off 1 base at V and 4 bases at J, with 13 bases between the two ends. The germline V gene encodes CDR1 MNHNS and CDR2 SASEGT.

This chain links TRBV6-5 with TRBJ2-7; D tentatively reads TRBD1 or TRBD2 (5 bases each). The CDR3 covers 15 residues. Trimming removed 6 bases from V and 0 bases from J, with 15 bases in between. Germline V CDR1 and CDR2: MNHEY, SVGAGI. This CDR3 is CASRLRDGNSYEQYF. The DNA of the CDR3 is TGTGCCAGCAGACTCCGGGACGGCAACTCCTACGAGCAGTACTTC.

The table lists this clone with a few counts. V is TRBV6-2 or TRBV6-3 and J is TRBJ2-1; D may be TRBD2 (5 bases). CDR1 MNHEY and CDR2 SVGEGT come from the germline V gene. V lost 2 bases and J lost 9, with 17 bases in between. This CDR3 contains 15 residues. For the CDR3, the DNA is TGTGCCAGCAGTTACACCGCTAACACGGGGAGTGAGCAGTTCTTC. Its translation: CASSYTANTGSEQFF.

The J gene is TRBJ2-2, the V gene TRBV18; TRBD2 aligns across 7 bases. Per germline, CDR1 KGHSH and CDR2 LQKENI. This CDR3 has 19 amino acids. V shed 3 bases and J 5 bases; nucleotides not matched to a gene: 18. In nucleotides, the CDR3 is TGTGCCAGCTCACCCACGGTCGTTGGGAGGGGCCGGAGGACCGGGGAGCTGTTTTTT. This gives the protein CASSPTVVGRGRRTGELFF.

The chain uses TRBV15 and TRBJ1-2; D is undetermined. CDR1 and CDR2 from the germline V gene are LNHNV and YYDKDF (reference sequence). The CDR3 consists of 18 residues. The V end was cut by 0 bases, the J end by 7 bases, with 24 bases between. DNA of the CDR3: TGTGCCACCAGCAGAGATCCTTTAAGGGTTACAGTGGATTTTGGCTACACCTTC. Translating gives CATSRDPLRVTVDFGYTF.

The chain recombines TRBV6-4 with TRBJ2-6; D is ambiguous. From germline, CDR1 is MRHNA and CDR2 SNTAGT. The V gene lost 0 bases and the J gene lost 3 bases, with 0 bases spanning the gap. This CDR3 is built from 13 residues. In DNA, the CDR3 is TGTGCCAGCAGTGACTCTGGGGCCAACGTCCTGACTTTC. Translating it yields CASSDSGANVLTF.

The J gene is TRBJ1-2, the V gene TRBV2; D is possibly TRBD1 (5 bases). The V end was cut by 0 bases, the J end by 7 bases, with 15 bases between. Germline V CDR1 and CDR2: SNHLY, FYNNEI. The length of the CDR3 is 15 residues. The CDR3 sequence is CASSEAPAGSFGYTF. The CDR3 region has the DNA TGTGCCAGCAGTGAAGCTCCGGCAGGGTCGTTTGGCTACACCTTC.

The chain has TRBV9 and TRBJ2-3; D remains ambiguous. V was clipped by 0 bases and J by 7 bases, with 18 bases between them. This CDR3 has 16 amino acids. Germline CDR1 SGDLS, CDR2 YYNGEE. Written as DNA, the CDR3 is TGTGCCAGCAGCGTAGATTGGAAGCGACCCGACAATACGCAGTATTTT. It yields the protein CASSVDWKRPDNTQYF.